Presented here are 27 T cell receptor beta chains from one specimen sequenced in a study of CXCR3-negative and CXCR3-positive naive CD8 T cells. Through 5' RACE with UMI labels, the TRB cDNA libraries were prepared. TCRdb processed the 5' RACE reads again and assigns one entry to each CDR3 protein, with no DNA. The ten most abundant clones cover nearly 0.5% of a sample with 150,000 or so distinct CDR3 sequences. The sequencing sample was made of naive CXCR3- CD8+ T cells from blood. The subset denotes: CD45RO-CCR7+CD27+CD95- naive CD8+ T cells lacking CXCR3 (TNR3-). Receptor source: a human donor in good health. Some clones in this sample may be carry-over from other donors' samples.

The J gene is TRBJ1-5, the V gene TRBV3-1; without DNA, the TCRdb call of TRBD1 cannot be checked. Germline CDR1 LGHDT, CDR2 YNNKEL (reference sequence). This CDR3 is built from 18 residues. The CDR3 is CASSPVRDAPGGNQPQHF.

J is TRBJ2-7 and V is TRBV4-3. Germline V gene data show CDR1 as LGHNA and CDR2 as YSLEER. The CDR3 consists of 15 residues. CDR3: CASSQVSGLPYEQYF.

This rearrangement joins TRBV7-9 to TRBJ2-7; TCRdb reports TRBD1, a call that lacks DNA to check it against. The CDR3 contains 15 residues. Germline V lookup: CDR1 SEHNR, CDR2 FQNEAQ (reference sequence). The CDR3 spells CASRPRGLRSYEQYF.

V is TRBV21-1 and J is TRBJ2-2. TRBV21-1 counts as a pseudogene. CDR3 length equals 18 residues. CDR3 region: CASSKGVVGNPNTGELFF.

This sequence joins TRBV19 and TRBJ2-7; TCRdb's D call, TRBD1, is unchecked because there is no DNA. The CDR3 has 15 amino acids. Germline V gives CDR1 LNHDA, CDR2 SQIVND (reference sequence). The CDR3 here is CASSIMDRGIDEQYF. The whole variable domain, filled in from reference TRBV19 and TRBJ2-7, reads DGGITQSPKYLFRKEGQNVTLSCEQNLNHDAMYWYRQDPGQGLRLIYYSQIVNDFQKGDIAEGYSVSREKKESFPLTVTSAQKNPTAFYLCASSIMDRGIDEQYFGPGTRLTVT.

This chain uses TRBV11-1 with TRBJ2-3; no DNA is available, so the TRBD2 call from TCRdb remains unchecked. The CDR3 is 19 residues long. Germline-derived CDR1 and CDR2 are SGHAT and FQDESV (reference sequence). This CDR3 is CASSSTLSTSGESTDTQYF. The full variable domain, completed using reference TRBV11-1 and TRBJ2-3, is EAEVAQSPRYKITEKSQAVAFWCDPISGHATLYWYRQILGQGPELLVQFQDESVVDDSQLPKDRFSAERLKGVDSTLKIQPAELGDSAMYLCASSSTLSTSGESTDTQYFGPGTRLTVL.

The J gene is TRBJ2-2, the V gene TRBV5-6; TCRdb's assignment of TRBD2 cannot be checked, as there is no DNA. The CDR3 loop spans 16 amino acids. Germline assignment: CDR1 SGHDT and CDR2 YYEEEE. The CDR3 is CASSAHQGPATGELFF.

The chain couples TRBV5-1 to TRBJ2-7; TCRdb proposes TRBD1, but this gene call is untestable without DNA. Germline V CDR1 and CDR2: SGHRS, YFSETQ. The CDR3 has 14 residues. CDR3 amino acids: CASSWTGASYEQYF.

The CDR3 sequence: CATSLGRGSNQPQHF. The V call is TRBV19, the J call TRBJ1-5; without DNA, the TCRdb call of TRBD1 cannot be checked. Germline lookup yields CDR1 LNHDA and CDR2 SQIVND (reference sequence). CDR3 length: 15 residues.

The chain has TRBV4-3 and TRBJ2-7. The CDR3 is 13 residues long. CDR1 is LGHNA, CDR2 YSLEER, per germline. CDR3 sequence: CASSVLETGEQYF.

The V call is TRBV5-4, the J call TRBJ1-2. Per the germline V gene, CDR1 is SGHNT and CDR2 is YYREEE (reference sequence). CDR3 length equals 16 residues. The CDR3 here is CASSLGVAGRPDGYTF.

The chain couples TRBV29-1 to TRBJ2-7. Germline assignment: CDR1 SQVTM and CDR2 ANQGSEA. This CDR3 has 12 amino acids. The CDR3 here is CSVVSSSYEQYF.

CDR3 region: CASSSSGSTYEQYF. The genes are TRBV12-3 or TRBV12-4 and TRBJ2-7. The CDR3 consists of 14 residues.

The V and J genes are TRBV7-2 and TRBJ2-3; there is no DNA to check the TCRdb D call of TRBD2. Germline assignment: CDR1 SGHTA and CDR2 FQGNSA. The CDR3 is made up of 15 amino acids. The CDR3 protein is CASSLSGAVQDTQYF.

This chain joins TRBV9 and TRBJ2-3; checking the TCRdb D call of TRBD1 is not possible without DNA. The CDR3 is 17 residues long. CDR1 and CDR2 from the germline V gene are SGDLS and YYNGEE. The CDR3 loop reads CASSVVATGPFTDTQYF.

CDR3: CASSDGGGYNEQFF. V gene TRBV25-1 combines with J gene TRBJ2-1; lacking DNA, the TRBD1 call made by TCRdb goes unchecked. The CDR3 has 14 amino acids. Germline V gives CDR1 MGHDK, CDR2 SYGVNS. The full variable domain, in which reference TRBV25-1 and TRBJ2-1 provide the parts outside the CDR3, is EADIYQTPRYLVIGTGKKITLECSQTMGHDKMYWYQQDPGMELHLIHYSYGVNSTEKGDLSSESTVSRIRTEHFPLTLESARPSHTSQYLCASSDGGGYNEQFFGPGTRLTVL.

This CDR3 reads CASSEWGGGGSMNTEAFF. The V gene is TRBV6-1, the J gene TRBJ1-1; without DNA, the TCRdb call of TRBD1 cannot be checked. The CDR3 sequence is 18 residues long. Germline V lookup: CDR1 MNHNS, CDR2 SASEGT.

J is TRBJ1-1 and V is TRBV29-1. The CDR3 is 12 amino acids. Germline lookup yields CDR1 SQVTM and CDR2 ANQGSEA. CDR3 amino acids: CSASTWNTEAFF.

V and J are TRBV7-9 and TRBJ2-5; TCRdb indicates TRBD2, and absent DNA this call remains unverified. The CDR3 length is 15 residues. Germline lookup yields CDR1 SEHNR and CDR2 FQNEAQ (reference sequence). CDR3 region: CASSLARAGGETQYF.

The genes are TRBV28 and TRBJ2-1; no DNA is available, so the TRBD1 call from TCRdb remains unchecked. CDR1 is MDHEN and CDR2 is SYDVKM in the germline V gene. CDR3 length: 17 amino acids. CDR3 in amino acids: CASRGQGARVPWNEQFF.

The CDR3 sequence is CASSPGQGFQPQHF. This chain uses TRBV5-1 with TRBJ1-5; TCRdb calls TRBD1, which cannot be checked without DNA. Germline CDR1 reads SGHRS; CDR2 reads YFSETQ. This CDR3 comprises 14 residues.

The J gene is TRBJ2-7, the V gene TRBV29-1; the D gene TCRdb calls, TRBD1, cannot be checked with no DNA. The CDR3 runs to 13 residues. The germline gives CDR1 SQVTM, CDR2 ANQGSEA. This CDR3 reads CSVEWVQGGEQYF.

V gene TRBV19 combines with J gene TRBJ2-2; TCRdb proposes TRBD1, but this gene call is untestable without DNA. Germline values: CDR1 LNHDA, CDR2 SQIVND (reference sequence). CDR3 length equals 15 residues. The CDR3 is CASHFGVLGAGELFF.

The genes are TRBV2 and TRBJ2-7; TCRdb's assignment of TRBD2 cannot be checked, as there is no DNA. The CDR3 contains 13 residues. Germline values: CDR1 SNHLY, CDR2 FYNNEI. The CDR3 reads CAREGLSSYEQYF.

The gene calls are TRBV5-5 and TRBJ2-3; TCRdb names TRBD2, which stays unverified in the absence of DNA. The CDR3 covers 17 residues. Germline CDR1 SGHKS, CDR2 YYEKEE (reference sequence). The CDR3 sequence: CASSPGGTSGVQGTQYF.

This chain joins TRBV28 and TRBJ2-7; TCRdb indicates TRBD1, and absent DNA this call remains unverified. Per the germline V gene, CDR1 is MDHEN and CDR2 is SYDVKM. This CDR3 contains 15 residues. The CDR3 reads CASSLPGQGAYEQYF.

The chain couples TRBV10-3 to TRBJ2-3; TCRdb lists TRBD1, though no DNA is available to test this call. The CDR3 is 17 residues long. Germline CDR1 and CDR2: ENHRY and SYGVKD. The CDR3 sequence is CAISEMGQGAEIDTQYF.